The present T cell receptor beta chain was sequenced within a study of cytotoxic CD8 clonotypes in ibrutinib-treated CLL. Background on the study: Response sampling occurred after a median 12 months of treatment (range 6 to 36). Whole-study findings and limits: Baseline clonality, higher than in age-matched healthy donors, tracked circulating CD8+ T-cell counts.

Deep sequencing aimed at 1 in 200,000 to 1 in 1 million T cells' resolution. Profiled with immunoSEQ multiplex PCR; TCRdb holds only in-frame clones, not every one. The sample records 200,000 to 250,000 clones, 60% to 75% being singletons. Library input was roughly 1.9 micrograms of DNA from cryopreserved PBMCs. On this clone: Its target is unknown.

This sequence was found in a human donor with chronic lymphocytic leukemia. The sequences come from PBMCs, collected after 24 months of ibrutinib treatment.

The CDR3 sequence: CASSLTLAGVYEQYF. The CDR3 DNA reads TGTGCCAGCAGTTTAACACTAGCGGGAGTGTACGAGCAGTACTTC. V and J are TRBV27 and TRBJ2-7, with 11 bases fitting TRBD2. Losses at the gene ends were 2 bases for V and 4 bases for J; bases not matched to a gene: 4. Germline assignment: CDR1 MNHEY and CDR2 SMNVEV (reference sequence). The CDR3 length is 15 residues.